A single sample is the source of the 15 T cell receptor beta chains below, sequenced in a study of CD8+CD57+ T cells in acquired aplastic anemia (dated by TCRdb to 2016 to 2018). Sequencing instrument: Illumina HiSeq 2000. Genomic DNA was used as template for profiling of TCR beta VDJ combinations and CDR3 sequences. TCRdb reprocessed the public reads (quality trimming at Q25 with fastp, clone calling with MiXCR) and kept in-frame beta chains. Rows are combined by CDR3 protein, so each entry shows the most common genes and DNA. This sample is represented by 150,000 to 200,000 distinct CDR3 sequences; 40% to 50% of them were singletons. The leading ten clones occupy approximately 2.9% of the sample. The sequenced material came from sorted CD4+, CD8+, or CD8+CD57+ T cells (not recorded which) from PBMCs. These receptors were obtained from a human donor in good health.

The genes are TRBV2 and TRBJ2-1; 10 nucleotides match TRBD2. The CDR3 sequence is 15 residues long. V trimming: 4 bases; J trimming: 6 bases; junction bases outside the gene matches: 6. Germline CDR1 is SNHLY and CDR2 is FYNNEI. The CDR3 nucleotides read TGTGCCAGCAGTGGTCAGCGGGGGGGCGGCAATGAGCAGTTCTTC. Translation: CASSGQRGGGNEQFF.

This clonotype was seen a single time. V and J are TRBV18 and TRBJ2-1, with D unresolved. V shed 1 base and J shed 7 bases, with 14 bases lying between them. This CDR3 is built from 15 residues. CDR1 and CDR2 from the germline V gene are KGHSH and LQKENI. The CDR3 region has the DNA TGTGCCAGCTCACCACGCCAGCAGGACGGTAATGAGCAGTTCTTC. Translation gives CASSPRQQDGNEQFF.

The chain recombines TRBV20-1 with TRBJ2-5; 8 bases are a match to TRBD2. V dropped 5 bases and J dropped 7; count of bases not matched to a gene: 12. CDR1 and CDR2 from the germline V gene are DFQATT and SNEGSKA (reference sequence). The CDR3 is made up of 14 amino acids. In DNA form, the CDR3 reads TGCAGTGCTGGGGAGGGACTAGTGGAGGGGACCCAGTACTTC. Protein: CSAGEGLVEGTQYF.

The sample holds a few counts of this clonotype. The rearrangement joins TRBV29-1 to TRBJ2-1; 7 nucleotides line up with TRBD1. The CDR3 runs to 13 residues. Germline assignment: CDR1 SQVTM and CDR2 ANQGSEA. The ends lost 8 bases at V and 6 bases at J; junction bases unmatched: 10. The CDR3, as DNA: TGCAGCTGTAACAGGGGCACGGGCAATGAGCAGTTCTTC. Its translation: CSCNRGTGNEQFF.

This rearrangement joins TRBV25-1 to TRBJ2-2; D is perhaps TRBD1 or TRBD2 (6 bases each). The ends were cut back, 4 bases at V and 5 bases at J, with 14 bases in the middle. The CDR3 contains 15 residues. Germline assignment: CDR1 MGHDK and CDR2 SYGVNS. In nucleotides, the CDR3 is TGTGCCAGCAGTGTTTCGGGGGCGAGGACCGGGGAGCTGTTTTTT. Its protein is CASSVSGARTGELFF.

The sample holds many counts of this clonotype. The rearrangement uses TRBV20-1 and TRBJ2-6; D gene unclear. The CDR3 is 12 residues long. Germline-derived CDR1 and CDR2 are DFQATT and SNEGSKA (reference sequence). The CDR3: CSATSGANVLTF. In DNA form, the CDR3 reads TGCAGCGCGACCTCTGGGGCCAACGTCCTGACTTTC.

This clonotype has at least ten counts. The chain uses TRBV19 and TRBJ2-5; no clear D. The V end lost 3 bases, the J end lost 0 bases, and 5 bases lay between the germline ends. The CDR3 sequence is 13 residues long. Germline-derived CDR1 and CDR2 are LNHDA and SQIVND (reference sequence). In DNA form, the CDR3 reads TGTGCCAGTAGTATCCCAAACCAAGAGACCCAGTACTTC. It encodes CASSIPNQETQYF.

This clonotype was recorded at least ten times. The rearrangement uses TRBV11-2 and TRBJ2-7, with unresolved D. CDR1 is SGHAT and CDR2 is FQNNGV in the germline V gene. This CDR3 contains 16 residues. Trimming shortened V by 4 bases and J by 6 bases, and 22 bases separated the two germline ends. The CDR3 sequence: CASSSAQTILRSEQYF. CDR3 DNA: TGTGCCAGCAGCTCCGCCCAAACAATATTAAGGTCCGAGCAGTACTTC.

The rearrangement joins TRBV5-1 to TRBJ1-1; D uncertain. CDR3 length equals 15 residues. Deletions cut 0 bases from V and 0 bases from J, with 9 bases between. The germline gives CDR1 SGHRS, CDR2 YFSETQ. The CDR3 sequence: CASSLEVSVNTEAFF. The CDR3 region has the DNA TGCGCCAGCAGCTTGGAAGTTTCGGTGAACACTGAAGCTTTCTTT. Complete variable domain (other parts from reference TRBV5-1 and TRBJ1-1): KAGVTQTPRYLIKTRGQQVTLSCSPISGHRSVSWYQQTPGQGLQFLFEYFSETQRNKGNFPGRFSGRQFSNSRSEMNVSTLELGDSALYLCASSLEVSVNTEAFFGQGTRLTVV.

This clonotype was observed many times. CDR3 in DNA: TGTGCCAGCAGTTACAGACAGGGAGATGGCTACACCTTC. Translating gives CASSYRQGDGYTF. The chain has TRBV6-5 and TRBJ1-2; TRBD1 matches at 7 bases. V shed 2 bases, J shed 6 bases, and the junction held 3 bases outside the gene matches. Germline loops: CDR1 MNHEY, CDR2 SVGAGI. This CDR3 is 13 amino acids long.

Turning to this clonotype: A much larger clone lies a single base off, so this may be a read error. The gene calls are TRBV20-1 and TRBJ1-5, with D possibly TRBD1 on 6 matching bases. The CDR3 runs to 15 residues. Germline CDR1 DFQATT, CDR2 SNEGSKA (reference sequence). CDR3 nucleotide sequence: TGCAGTGTTAGAGATACAGGGTGGAAAAATCAGCCCCAGCATTTT. It translates to CSVRDTGWKNQPQHF.

The gene calls are TRBV7-3 and TRBJ1-1, with TRBD1 matching over 7 bases. CDR3 length: 15 residues. From germline, CDR1 is SGHTA and CDR2 FQGTGA. Trimming at V came to 3 bases and at J to 2 bases, leaving 6 bases not matched to a gene. CDR3 amino acids: CASSFEGQRNTEAFF. Here the CDR3 DNA reads TGTGCCAGCAGCTTCGAGGGACAGAGAAACACTGAAGCTTTCTTT. Full variable domain (remainder filled in from reference TRBV7-3 and TRBJ1-1): GAGVSQTPSNKVTEKGKYVELRCDPISGHTALYWYRQSLGQGPEFLIYFQGTGAADDSGLPNDRFFAVRPEGSVSTLKIQRTERGDSAVYLCASSFEGQRNTEAFFGQGTRLTVV.

The chain uses TRBV2 and TRBJ2-3; 7 bases match TRBD1. CDR1 and CDR2 from the germline V gene are SNHLY and FYNNEI. The V gene end was trimmed by 5 bases and the J gene end by 2 bases; junction bases not matched to a gene: 4. This CDR3 comprises 14 residues. DNA of the CDR3: TGTGCCAGCAGTAGACAGGGTGCCACAGATACGCAGTATTTT. Protein product: CASSRQGATDTQYF. Full variable domain (outside the CDR3, taken from reference TRBV2 and TRBJ2-3): EPEVTQTPSHQVTQMGQEVILRCVPISNHLYFYWYRQILGQKVEFLVSFYNNEISEKSEIFDDQFSVERPDGSNFTLKIRSTKLEDSAMYFCASSRQGATDTQYFGPGTRLTVL.

This clonotype was observed many times. The J gene is TRBJ2-5, the V gene TRBV15; 7 positions match TRBD1. There are 14 residues in the CDR3. CDR1 and CDR2 (germline): LNHNV, YYDKDF (reference sequence). The trim removed 2 bases at V and 5 bases at J, leaving 5 bases unmatched. This chain's CDR3 is CATSRPTGPETQYF. CDR3 DNA sequence: TGTGCCACCAGCAGACCGACAGGGCCCGAGACCCAGTACTTC.

This clonotype was seen many times. The V gene is TRBV15, the J gene TRBJ1-4, with 7 nucleotides matching TRBD1. CDR1 is LNHNV, CDR2 YYDKDF, per germline (reference sequence). The CDR3 loop spans 14 amino acids. The ends lost 3 bases at V and 7 bases at J; junction bases unmatched: 5. In DNA, the CDR3 is TGTGCCACCAGCAGGCGGGGGACAGTTGAAAAACTGTTTTTT. It yields the protein CATSRRGTVEKLFF.